This T cell receptor (beta chain) appears in the sequencing data of a study of blood T cell repertoires in COVID-19. Overall study context: Acute-phase and convalescent COVID-19 samples originated in the United States, Italy and Spain. T cells, B-cell-depleted T cells, or PBMCs provided the cDNA or gDNA that served as material.

TCRdb's copy holds only in-frame clones and misses some; the assay was immunoSEQ multiplex PCR. The sample lists more than 90,000 clones; roughly 80% were seen once. A few counts support this clone. Germline values: CDR1 MGHRA, CDR2 YSYEKL. The CDR3 loop spans 16 amino acids. The V gene end was trimmed by 2 bases and the J gene end by 3 bases; junction bases not matched to a gene: 8. This chain links TRBV4-1 with TRBJ1-2, with 8 positions matching TRBD1. This receptor was obtained from a man aged 50 to 60 with acute or convalescent COVID-19. Sequenced material: peripheral blood. The CDR3 DNA reads as TGCGCCAGCAGCCAACCCCGGACAGGGAGGGACTATGGCTACACCTTC. This gives the protein CASSQPRTGRDYGYTF.